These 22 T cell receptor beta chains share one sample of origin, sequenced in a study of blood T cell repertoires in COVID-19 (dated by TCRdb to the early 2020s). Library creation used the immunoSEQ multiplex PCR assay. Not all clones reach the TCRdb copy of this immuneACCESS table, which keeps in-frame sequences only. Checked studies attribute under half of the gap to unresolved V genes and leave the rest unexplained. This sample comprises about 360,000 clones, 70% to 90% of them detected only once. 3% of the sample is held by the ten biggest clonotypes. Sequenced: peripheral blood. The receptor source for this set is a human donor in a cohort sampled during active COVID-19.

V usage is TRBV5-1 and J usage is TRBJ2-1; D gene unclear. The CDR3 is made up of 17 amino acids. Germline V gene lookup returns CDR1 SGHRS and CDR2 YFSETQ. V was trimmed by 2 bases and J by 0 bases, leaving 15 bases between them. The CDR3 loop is CASSFAQRLSSYNEQFF. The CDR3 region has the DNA TGCGCCAGCAGCTTCGCTCAGAGGCTAAGCTCCTACAATGAGCAGTTCTTC.

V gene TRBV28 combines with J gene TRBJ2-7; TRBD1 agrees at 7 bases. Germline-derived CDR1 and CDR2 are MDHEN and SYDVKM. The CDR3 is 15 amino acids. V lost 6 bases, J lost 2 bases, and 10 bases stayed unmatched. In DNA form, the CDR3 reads TGTGCCAGCAGCACACAGGGGAAGTCCCCCTACGAGCAGTACTTC. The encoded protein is CASSTQGKSPYEQYF. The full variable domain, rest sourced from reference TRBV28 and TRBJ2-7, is DVKVTQSSRYLVKRTGEKVFLECVQDMDHENMFWYRQDPGLGLRLIYFSYDVKMKEKGDIPEGYSVSREKKERFSLILESASTNQTSMYLCASSTQGKSPYEQYFGPGTRLTVT.

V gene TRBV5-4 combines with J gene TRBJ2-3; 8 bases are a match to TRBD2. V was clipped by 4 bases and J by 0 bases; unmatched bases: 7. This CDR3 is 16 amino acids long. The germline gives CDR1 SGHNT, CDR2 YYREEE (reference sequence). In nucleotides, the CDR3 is TGTGCCAGCAGCCCGGGCACTAGCGGAAGCACAGATACGCAGTATTTT. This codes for CASSPGTSGSTDTQYF.

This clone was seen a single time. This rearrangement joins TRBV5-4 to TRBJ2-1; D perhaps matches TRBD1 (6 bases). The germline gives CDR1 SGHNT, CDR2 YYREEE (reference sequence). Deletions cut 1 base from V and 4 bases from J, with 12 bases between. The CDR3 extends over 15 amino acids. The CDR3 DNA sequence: TGTGCCAGCAGCTTGAACAGGGAGTTGTACAATGAGCAGTTCTTC. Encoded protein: CASSLNRELYNEQFF.

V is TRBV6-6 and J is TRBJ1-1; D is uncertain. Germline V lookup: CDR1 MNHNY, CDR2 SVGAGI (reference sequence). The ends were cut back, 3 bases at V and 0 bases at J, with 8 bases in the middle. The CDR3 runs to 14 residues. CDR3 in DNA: TGTGCCAGCAGTTATAATACGGTGAACACTGAAGCTTTCTTT. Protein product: CASSYNTVNTEAFF.

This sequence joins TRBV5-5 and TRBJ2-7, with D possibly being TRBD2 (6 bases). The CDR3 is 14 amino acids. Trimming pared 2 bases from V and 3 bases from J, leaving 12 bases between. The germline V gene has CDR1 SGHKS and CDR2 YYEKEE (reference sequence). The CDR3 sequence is CASSFRGDRYEQYF. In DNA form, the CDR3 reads TGTGCCAGCAGCTTCCGCGGGGACCGCTACGAGCAGTACTTC.

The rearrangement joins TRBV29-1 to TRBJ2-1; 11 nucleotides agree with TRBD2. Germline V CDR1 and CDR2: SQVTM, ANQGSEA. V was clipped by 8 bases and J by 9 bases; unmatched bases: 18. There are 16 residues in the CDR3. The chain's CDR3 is CSSRRTSGLLRGEQFF. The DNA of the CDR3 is TGCAGCAGCCGACGGACTAGCGGGCTCCTAAGGGGTGAGCAGTTCTTC.

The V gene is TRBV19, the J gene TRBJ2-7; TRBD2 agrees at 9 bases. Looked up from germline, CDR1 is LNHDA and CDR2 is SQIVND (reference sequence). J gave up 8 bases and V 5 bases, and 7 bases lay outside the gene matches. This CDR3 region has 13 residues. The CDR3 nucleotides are TGTGCCAGTAGTCCCGGGACTAGCTATAAGCAGTACTTC. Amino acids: CASSPGTSYKQYF.

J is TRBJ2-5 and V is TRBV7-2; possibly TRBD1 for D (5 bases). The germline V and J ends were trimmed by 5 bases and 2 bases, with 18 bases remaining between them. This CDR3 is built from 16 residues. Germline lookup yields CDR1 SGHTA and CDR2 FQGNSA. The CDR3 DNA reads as TGTGCCAGCAGCATAAGGGGCATCAATAGACAAGAGACCCAGTACTTC. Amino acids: CASSIRGINRQETQYF.

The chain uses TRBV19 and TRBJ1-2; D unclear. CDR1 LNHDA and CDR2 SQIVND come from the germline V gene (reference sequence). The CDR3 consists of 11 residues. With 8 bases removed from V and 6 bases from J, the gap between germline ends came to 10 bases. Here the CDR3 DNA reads TGTGCCAGTTCCGAACTCCATGGCTACACCTTC. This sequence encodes CASSELHGYTF.

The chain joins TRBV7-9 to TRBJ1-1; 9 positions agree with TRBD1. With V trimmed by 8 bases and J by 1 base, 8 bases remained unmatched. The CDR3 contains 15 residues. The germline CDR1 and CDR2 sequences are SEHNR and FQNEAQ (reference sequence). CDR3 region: CASLAVQGANTEAFF. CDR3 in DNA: TGTGCCAGCCTGGCCGTACAGGGGGCGAACACTGAAGCTTTCTTT. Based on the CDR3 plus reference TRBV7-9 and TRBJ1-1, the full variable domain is DTGVSQNPRHKITKRGQNVTFRCDPISEHNRLYWYRQTLGQGPEFLTYFQNEAQLEKSRLLSDRFSAERPKGSFSTLEIQRTEQGDSAMYLCASLAVQGANTEAFFGQGTRLTVV.

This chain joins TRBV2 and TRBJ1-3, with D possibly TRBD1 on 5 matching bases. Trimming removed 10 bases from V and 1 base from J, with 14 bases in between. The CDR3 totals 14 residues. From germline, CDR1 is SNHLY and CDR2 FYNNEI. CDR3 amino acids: CAKSRVQSGNTIYF. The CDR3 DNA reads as TGTGCCAAAAGCAGGGTTCAATCTGGAAACACCATATATTTT.

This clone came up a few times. For the CDR3, the DNA is TGTGCCAGCAGTGAAGGGTTCTTTGGCCTTTCGGGACAGGGACGTGCAACTAATGAAAAACTGTTTTTT. Residues: CASSEGFFGLSGQGRATNEKLFF. The chain combines TRBV2 with TRBJ1-4; TRBD1 matches 9 bases. Germline V CDR1 and CDR2: SNHLY, FYNNEI. The length of the CDR3 is 23 residues. J was trimmed by 0 bases and V by 1 base; bases with no gene match: 21.

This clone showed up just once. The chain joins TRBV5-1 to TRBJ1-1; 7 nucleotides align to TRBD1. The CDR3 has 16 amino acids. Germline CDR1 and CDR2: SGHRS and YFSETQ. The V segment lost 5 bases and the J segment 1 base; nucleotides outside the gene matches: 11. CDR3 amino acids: CASSQEPQGTNTEAFF. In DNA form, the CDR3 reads TGCGCCAGCAGTCAAGAGCCACAGGGGACGAACACTGAAGCTTTCTTT.

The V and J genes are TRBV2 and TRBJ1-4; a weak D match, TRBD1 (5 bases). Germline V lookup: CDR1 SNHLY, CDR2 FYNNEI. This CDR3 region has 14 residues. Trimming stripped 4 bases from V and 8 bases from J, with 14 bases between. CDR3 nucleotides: TGTGCCAGCAGTGTGCAGGGTCTGAGGGAAAAACTGTTTTTT. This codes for CASSVQGLREKLFF.

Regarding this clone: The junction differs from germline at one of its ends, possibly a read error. Written as DNA, the CDR3 is TGTGCTAGCAGCTTAAATCTAGGGGGGGGCGGAGAGACCCAGTACTTC. This codes for CASSLNLGGGGETQYF. The chain employs TRBV7-7 and TRBJ2-5; tentatively, D is TRBD2 (7 bases). The germline CDR1 and CDR2 sequences are SSHAT and FNYEAQ (reference sequence). The CDR3 sequence is 16 residues long.

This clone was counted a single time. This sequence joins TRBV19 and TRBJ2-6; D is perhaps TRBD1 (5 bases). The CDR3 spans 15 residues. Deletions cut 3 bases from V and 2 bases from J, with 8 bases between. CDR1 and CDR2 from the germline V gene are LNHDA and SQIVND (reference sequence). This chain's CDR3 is CASSMQGPGANVLTF. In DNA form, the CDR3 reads TGTGCCAGTAGTATGCAGGGTCCTGGGGCCAACGTCCTGACTTTC.

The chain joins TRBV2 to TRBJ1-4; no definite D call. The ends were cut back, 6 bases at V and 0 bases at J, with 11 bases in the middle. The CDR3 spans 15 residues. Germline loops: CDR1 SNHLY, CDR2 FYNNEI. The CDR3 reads CASRGGSATNEKLFF. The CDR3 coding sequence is TGTGCCAGCAGAGGAGGTTCTGCAACTAATGAAAAACTGTTTTTT.

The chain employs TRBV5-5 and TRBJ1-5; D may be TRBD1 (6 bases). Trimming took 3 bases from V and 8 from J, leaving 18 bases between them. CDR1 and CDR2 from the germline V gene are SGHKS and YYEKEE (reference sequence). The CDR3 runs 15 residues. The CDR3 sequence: CASSWEPGHVKPQHF. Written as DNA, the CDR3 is TGTGCCAGCAGCTGGGAACCGGGACACGTCAAGCCCCAGCATTTT.

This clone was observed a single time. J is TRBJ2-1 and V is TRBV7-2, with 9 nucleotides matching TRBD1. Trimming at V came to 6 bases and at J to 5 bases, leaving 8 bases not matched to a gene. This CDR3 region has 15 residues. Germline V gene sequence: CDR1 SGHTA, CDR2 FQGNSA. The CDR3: CASRPDRGVHNEQFF. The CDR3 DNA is TGTGCCAGCAGACCCGACAGGGGGGTTCACAATGAGCAGTTCTTC.

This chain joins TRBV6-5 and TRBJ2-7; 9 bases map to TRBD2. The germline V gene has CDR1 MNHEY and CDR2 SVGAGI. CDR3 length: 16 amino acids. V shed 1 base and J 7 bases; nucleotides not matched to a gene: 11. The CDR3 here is CASSYWRREGQGEQYF. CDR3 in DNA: TGTGCCAGCAGTTACTGGCGGCGGGAGGGCCAGGGGGAGCAGTACTTC.

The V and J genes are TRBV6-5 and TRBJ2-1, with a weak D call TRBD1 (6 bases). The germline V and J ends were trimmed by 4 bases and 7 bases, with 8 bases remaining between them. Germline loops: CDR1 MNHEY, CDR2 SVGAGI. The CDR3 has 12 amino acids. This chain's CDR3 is CASSLTGNEQFF. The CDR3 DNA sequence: TGTGCCAGCAGTTTAACAGGGAATGAGCAGTTCTTC.